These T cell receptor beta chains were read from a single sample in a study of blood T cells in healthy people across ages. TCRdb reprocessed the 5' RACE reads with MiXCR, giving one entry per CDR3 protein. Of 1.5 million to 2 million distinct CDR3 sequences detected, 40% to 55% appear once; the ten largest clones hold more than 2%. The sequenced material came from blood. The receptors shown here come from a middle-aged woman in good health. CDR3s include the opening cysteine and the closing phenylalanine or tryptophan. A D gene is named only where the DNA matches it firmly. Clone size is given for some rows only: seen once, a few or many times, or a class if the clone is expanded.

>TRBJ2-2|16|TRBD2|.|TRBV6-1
CASRRTSVGSSGELFF
TGTGCCAGCAGGCGGACTAGCGTCGGTTCGTCCGGGGAGCTGTTTTTT
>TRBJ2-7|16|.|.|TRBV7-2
CASSLGGSSFSYEQYF
TGTGCCAGCAGCTTAGGGGGGAGCAGCTTCTCCTACGAGCAGTACTTC
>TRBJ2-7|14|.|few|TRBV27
CASSYGGPPYEQYF
TGTGCCAGCAGTTACGGAGGCCCGCCCTACGAGCAGTACTTC
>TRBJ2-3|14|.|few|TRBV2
CASKDPRLIDTQYF
TGTGCCAGCAAGGACCCTCGGTTGATAGATACGCAGTATTTT
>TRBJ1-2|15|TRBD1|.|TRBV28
CASSLATGGRGGYTF
TGTGCCAGCAGTCTAGCCACAGGGGGTCGTGGTGGCTACACCTTC
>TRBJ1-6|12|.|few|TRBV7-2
CASSLSFAPLHF
TGTGCCAGCAGCTTGAGCTTTGCACCCCTCCACTTT
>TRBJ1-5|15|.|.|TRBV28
CASSFWDPRHQPQHF
TGTGCCAGCAGTTTCTGGGACCCACGCCATCAGCCCCAGCATTTT
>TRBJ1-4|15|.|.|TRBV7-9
CASSSGRDVNEKLFF
TGTGCCAGCAGCTCCGGACGGGACGTTAATGAAAAACTGTTTTTT
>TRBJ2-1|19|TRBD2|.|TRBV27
CASSLFSVGGLAEYNEQFF
TGTGCCAGCAGTTTATTCTCGGTAGGGGGACTAGCGGAATACAATGAGCAGTTCTTC
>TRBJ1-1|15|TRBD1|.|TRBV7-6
CASSGGTGWASEAFF
TGTGCCAGCAGCGGAGGGACAGGGTGGGCATCTGAAGCTTTCTTT
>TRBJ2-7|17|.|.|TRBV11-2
CASSLGGGLGPYNEQYF
TGTGCCAGCAGCTTAGGAGGGGGGTTAGGCCCCTACAATGAGCAGTACTTC
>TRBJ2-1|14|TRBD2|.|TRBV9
CASSVRGGLSEQFF
TGTGCCAGCAGCGTGCGGGGGGGCCTGAGTGAGCAGTTCTTC